Presented here are 24 T cell receptor beta chains from one specimen sequenced in a study of cytomegalovirus exposure and HLA in healthy donors (dated by TCRdb to between 2016 and 2019). Library preparation used the immunoSEQ multiplex PCR assay. The multiplex PCR relied on a mix of 60 forward primers for TCR Vbeta segments and 13 reverse primers for TCR Jbeta segments. Held by TCRdb, this immuneACCESS table contains in-frame sequences only and omits some clones. Under half of the omission traces to an unresolved V gene where checked; the cause of the rest is unknown. The table for this sample lists 140,000 to 150,000 clones; about 80% of them were counted only once. The ten biggest clones cover approximately 9.7% of the sample. Specimen: PBMCs. The receptor set was obtained from a woman aged 60 to 75 in good health and CMV-seropositive.

This CDR3 reads CASSLGQGFGEQYF. Here the CDR3 DNA reads TGTGCCAGTAGTCTCGGACAGGGTTTTGGCGAGCAGTACTTC. The chain carries TRBV19 and TRBJ2-7; TRBD1 matches at 8 bases. The CDR3 contains 14 residues. Germline V gene data show CDR1 as LNHDA and CDR2 as SQIVND (reference sequence). V lost 5 bases, J lost 6 bases, and 9 bases stayed unmatched.

About this clone: One end of the junction is discordant with germline, which a read error may explain. The chain has TRBV7-9 and TRBJ1-1, with 8 bases matching TRBD1. The CDR3 spans 16 residues. Germline CDR1 and CDR2: SEHNR and FQNEAQ (reference sequence). The CDR3 region has the DNA TGTACCAGCAGCCCCTCCTCGGACAGGGCAAAGACTGAAGCTTTCTTT. Protein: CTSSPSSDRAKTEAFF.

The chain combines TRBV5-1 with TRBJ1-2, with 7 bases aligning to TRBD1. This CDR3 is 13 amino acids long. The germline V gene has CDR1 SGHRS and CDR2 YFSETQ. V was clipped by 4 bases and J by 2 bases; unmatched bases: 2. The CDR3 region has the DNA TGCGCCAGCAGCAGGGGACAGAACTATGGCTACACCTTC. Protein product: CASSRGQNYGYTF.

The chain has TRBV4-2 and TRBJ1-2, with 7 bases aligning to TRBD1. Germline V gene sequence: CDR1 LGHNA, CDR2 YNFKEQ. This CDR3 is built from 14 residues. The ends lost 3 bases at V and 6 bases at J; junction bases unmatched: 7. The CDR3 nucleotides read TGTGCCAGCAGCCACCAGACAGGGAATGATGGCTACACCTTC. Translating gives CASSHQTGNDGYTF.

V gene TRBV28 combines with J gene TRBJ1-4; unclear D gene. CDR3 length equals 12 residues. V lost 5 bases and J 6 bases, leaving 7 bases between the germline ends. CDR1 and CDR2 (germline): MDHEN, SYDVKM. The CDR3 sequence is CASSPLYEKLFF. CDR3 DNA: TGTGCCAGCAGTCCTCTATATGAAAAACTGTTTTTT.

The chain combines TRBV28 with TRBJ2-5; 10 nucleotides match TRBD1. From germline, CDR1 is MDHEN and CDR2 SYDVKM. V lost 2 bases, J lost 5 bases, and 5 bases stayed unmatched. The CDR3 consists of 15 residues. CDR3 in amino acids: CASSLADRGGETQYF. CDR3 coding DNA: TGTGCCAGCAGTTTAGCGGACAGGGGGGGGGAGACCCAGTACTTC.

The V and J genes are TRBV7-9 and TRBJ1-5, with 9 bases matching TRBD1. This CDR3 is 14 amino acids long. The V gene's germline CDR1 is SEHNR and CDR2 FQNEAQ (reference sequence). V dropped 9 bases and J dropped 6; count of bases not matched to a gene: 9. DNA of the CDR3: TGTGCCAGTTCCGGGACAGGGAGAAGTCAGCCCCAGCATTTT. This encodes CASSGTGRSQPQHF.

This chain joins TRBV27 and TRBJ2-2, with D perhaps matching TRBD1 (6 bases). Deletions cut 5 bases from V and 5 bases from J, with 9 bases between. The germline gives CDR1 MNHEY, CDR2 SMNVEV (reference sequence). The CDR3 sequence is 13 residues long. The CDR3 coding sequence is TGTGCCAGCAGTGCACAGGGAACCGGGGAGCTGTTTTTT. It encodes CASSAQGTGELFF.

This clone was found a few times. The V gene is TRBV9, the J gene TRBJ1-1; the D gene is possibly TRBD1 (5 bases). The V gene lost 4 bases and the J gene lost 3 bases, with 13 bases spanning the gap. The CDR3 consists of 14 residues. Per the germline V gene, CDR1 is SGDLS and CDR2 is YYNGEE. The DNA of the CDR3 is TGTGCCAGCAGCAACCCGGGACTTCACACTGAAGCTTTCTTT. Protein: CASSNPGLHTEAFF.

This chain joins TRBV2 and TRBJ1-4; 12 bases fit TRBD1. The V segment lost 6 bases and the J segment 11 bases; nucleotides outside the gene matches: 7. Germline V gene data show CDR1 as SNHLY and CDR2 as FYNNEI. The CDR3 covers 14 residues. CDR3 bases: TGTGCCAGCAGCCCCGGGACAGGGGGCCCTAAACTGTTTTTT. It yields the protein CASSPGTGGPKLFF.

The chain employs TRBV13 and TRBJ2-5; D is perhaps TRBD2 (5 bases). Germline loops: CDR1 PRHDT, CDR2 FYEKMQ (reference sequence). Trimming shortened V by 0 bases and J by 5 bases, and 13 bases separated the two germline ends. The CDR3 is made up of 15 amino acids. The CDR3 is CASSLGPREGETQYF. The CDR3 DNA is TGTGCCAGCAGCTTAGGCCCACGGGAAGGGGAGACCCAGTACTTC.

This rearrangement joins TRBV19 to TRBJ2-1, with TRBD1 as a possible D gene (8 bases). CDR1 is LNHDA, CDR2 SQIVND, per germline (reference sequence). Trimming removed 5 bases at V and 4 bases at J, with 30 bases between. The CDR3 runs to 20 residues. The CDR3 sequence: CASSAFQGQAMASGYNEQFF. CDR3 coding DNA: TGTGCCAGTAGTGCATTTCAGGGACAGGCGATGGCTAGCGGTTACAATGAGCAGTTCTTC.

V gene TRBV25-1 combines with J gene TRBJ2-7, with D possibly matching TRBD1 (5 bases). Trimming left V 6 bases short and J 4 bases short, with 19 bases between. CDR1 and CDR2 (germline): MGHDK, SYGVNS. The CDR3 is made up of 15 amino acids. The CDR3 loop reads CASSPPGRVGYEQYF. The CDR3 nucleotides read TGTGCCAGCAGCCCTCCCGGCAGGGTCGGGTACGAGCAGTACTTC.

This clone was seen only a few times. The gene calls are TRBV7-2 and TRBJ2-2; D gene ambiguous. Trimming took off 2 bases at V and 2 bases at J, with 6 bases between the two ends. Germline CDR1 and CDR2: SGHTA and FQGNSA. The CDR3 has 14 amino acids. In DNA, the CDR3 is TGTGCCAGCAGCTTATACAGAAACACCGGGGAGCTGTTTTTT. Translated: CASSLYRNTGELFF.

This chain uses TRBV7-9 with TRBJ2-7; D is ambiguous. The CDR3 covers 12 residues. Germline V gene data show CDR1 as SEHNR and CDR2 as FQNEAQ (reference sequence). V dropped 5 bases and J dropped 5 bases, with 10 bases sitting between them. CDR3 residues: CASSLQVNEQYF. The CDR3 DNA is TGTGCCAGCAGCCTCCAGGTGAACGAGCAGTACTTC.

The chain links TRBV19 to TRBJ1-2; 10 nucleotides agree with TRBD1. V lost 6 bases and J lost 4; bases outside the gene matches: 8. The length of the CDR3 is 15 residues. Germline CDR1 reads LNHDA; CDR2 reads SQIVND (reference sequence). The CDR3 loop reads CASSPGTGAVYGYTF. The DNA for the CDR3 is TGTGCCAGTAGCCCAGGGACAGGGGCCGTCTATGGCTACACCTTC.

The chain links TRBV7-9 to TRBJ2-1; D may be TRBD1 (6 bases). With 4 bases removed from V and 5 bases from J, the gap between germline ends came to 15 bases. Germline CDR1 SEHNR, CDR2 FQNEAQ (reference sequence). The CDR3 sequence is 15 residues long. The CDR3 DNA reads as TGTGCCAGCAGCTCCCAGGGACACTTAAACAATGAGCAGTTCTTC. Protein product: CASSSQGHLNNEQFF. Supplemented by reference TRBV7-9 and TRBJ2-1, the full variable domain reads DTGVSQNPRHKITKRGQNVTFRCDPISEHNRLYWYRQTLGQGPEFLTYFQNEAQLEKSRLLSDRFSAERPKGSFSTLEIQRTEQGDSAMYLCASSSQGHLNNEQFFGPGTRLTVL.

V is TRBV27 and J is TRBJ1-6; D ambiguous. V was trimmed by 8 bases and J by 12 bases, leaving 11 bases between them. Germline V lookup: CDR1 MNHEY, CDR2 SMNVEV (reference sequence). The CDR3 is 11 residues long. The DNA for the CDR3 is TGTGCCAGCGGCCGAGGCGAACCCCTCCACTTT. Residues: CASGRGEPLHF.

The chain uses TRBV19 and TRBJ1-5; possibly TRBD1 for D (6 bases). V was pared by 4 bases and J by 0 bases, with 16 bases between. This CDR3 is 17 amino acids long. Looked up from germline, CDR1 is LNHDA and CDR2 is SQIVND (reference sequence). The CDR3 sequence is CASSSERTVYSNQPQHF. The CDR3 bases are TGTGCCAGTAGTAGCGAAAGGACAGTCTATAGCAATCAGCCCCAGCATTTT.

J is TRBJ2-5 and V is TRBV5-6, with 14 bases aligning to TRBD2. There are 16 residues in the CDR3. Germline loops: CDR1 SGHDT, CDR2 YYEEEE. J lost 4 bases, V lost 4 bases, and 6 bases had no gene match. This CDR3 reads CASSRGTSGRTETQYF. CDR3 DNA sequence: TGTGCCAGCAGCCGGGGGACTAGCGGGAGAACAGAGACCCAGTACTTC.

The chain is built from TRBV6-5 and TRBJ2-5; no definite D call. Germline-derived CDR1 and CDR2 are MNHEY and SVGAGI. V was pared by 6 bases and J by 2 bases, with 4 bases between. The CDR3 is made up of 11 amino acids. In DNA, the CDR3 is TGTGCCAGCAGGCGACAAGAGACCCAGTACTTC. The encoded protein is CASRRQETQYF.

V usage is TRBV6-6 and J usage is TRBJ2-7; no firm D call. V lost 2 bases, J lost 6 bases, and 8 bases lay in between. Looked up from germline, CDR1 is MNHNY and CDR2 is SVGAGI (reference sequence). The CDR3 contains 12 residues. DNA for the CDR3: TGTGCCAGCAGTTACGACATTTCCGAGCAGTACTTC. Its translation: CASSYDISEQYF.

This chain joins TRBV7-3 and TRBJ1-3, with TRBD1 matching 8 bases. The length of the CDR3 is 17 residues. Losses at the gene ends were 5 bases for V and 0 bases for J; bases not matched to a gene: 9. In germline, CDR1 is SGHTA, CDR2 FQGTGA. DNA for the CDR3: TGTGCCAGCAGCCCGCGGGGGGGGACAGGCTCTGGAAACACCATATATTTT. Translating gives CASSPRGGTGSGNTIYF.

This chain connects TRBV19 to TRBJ1-1; the D gene is possibly TRBD1 (5 bases). Trimming removed 5 bases from V and 5 bases from J, with 24 bases in between. This CDR3 comprises 17 residues. The germline CDR1 and CDR2 sequences are LNHDA and SQIVND (reference sequence). The CDR3 region has the DNA TGTGCCAGTAGTCCCCAGGGATTCCGGAGAATTGGAACTGAAGCTTTCTTT. This encodes CASSPQGFRRIGTEAFF.